These 10 T cell receptor beta chains were sequenced from one sample in a study of STAT5B mutations in CD4+ large granular lymphocyte leukemia. Sequencing used immunoSEQ multiplex PCR; TCRdb keeps in-frame clones, though not all of them. The sample has 7,500 to 10,000 clones; approximately 83% are singletons. Sequencing was performed on PBMCs. The source of these receptors is a man aged 55 to 69 with CD4+ T-cell large granular lymphocyte leukemia.

This clone appeared a few times. The chain carries TRBV28 and TRBJ2-7; 9 bases line up with TRBD2. The CDR3 covers 16 residues. Germline loops: CDR1 MDHEN, CDR2 SYDVKM. V was clipped by 5 bases and J by 7 bases; unmatched bases: 15. This CDR3 reads CASSPWTSELNREQYF. CDR3 bases: TGTGCCAGCAGTCCTTGGACTAGCGAGCTGAATCGGGAGCAGTACTTC.

The chain joins TRBV4-1 to TRBJ2-5; D assignment may be TRBD1 or TRBD2 (6 bases each). The J call is uncertain, as TRBJ2-7 better fits the DNA end. Germline V gene data show CDR1 as MGHRA and CDR2 as YSYEKL. This CDR3 contains 16 residues. The CDR3 sequence: CASSQVQGRGTYEQYF. CDR3 bases: TGCGCCAGCAGCCAAGTTCAGGGGCGGGGAACCTACGAGCAGTACTTC.

In this sample, this clone turned up a few times. This rearrangement joins TRBV5-1 to TRBJ2-7; the D is unclear. CDR3 length equals 13 residues. Germline-derived CDR1 and CDR2 are SGHRS and YFSETQ. The V end was cut by 0 bases, the J end by 1 base, with 5 bases between. CDR3 in DNA: TGCGCCAGCAGCTTGGACGGTTCCTACGAGCAGTACTTC. It encodes CASSLDGSYEQYF.

V and J are TRBV7-9 and TRBJ1-5; no reliable D call. Trimming left V 5 bases short and J 3 bases short, with 14 bases between. Per the germline V gene, CDR1 is SEHNR and CDR2 is FQNEAQ (reference sequence). The CDR3 totals 15 residues. In DNA, the CDR3 is TGTGCCAGCAGCCCGGGAGTAGAGAACAATCAGCCCCAGCATTTT. Protein product: CASSPGVENNQPQHF.

The CDR3 region has the DNA TGCGCCAGCAGCTCCCACGTACAGGGGGCCTACGAGCAGTACTTC. This codes for CASSSHVQGAYEQYF. The V call is TRBV5-1, the J call TRBJ2-7; the match to TRBD1 covers 8 bases. This CDR3 has 15 amino acids. CDR1 is SGHRS, CDR2 YFSETQ, per germline. Trimming at V came to 3 bases and at J to 2 bases, leaving 7 bases not matched to a gene.

The chain couples TRBV15 to TRBJ2-7; 8 nucleotides match TRBD2. Germline V gives CDR1 LNHNV, CDR2 YYDKDF (reference sequence). The CDR3 length is 15 residues. V shed 2 bases and J 0 bases; nucleotides not matched to a gene: 3. The CDR3 bases are TGTGCCACCAGCAGAAGCGGGAGCGGCTCCTACGAGCAGTACTTC. Translation: CATSRSGSGSYEQYF. Variable domain in full (rest from reference TRBV15 and TRBJ2-7): DAMVIQNPRYQVTQFGKPVTLSCSQTLNHNVMYWYQQKSSQAPKLLFHYYDKDFNNEADTPDNFQSRRPNTSFCFLDIRSPGLGDTAMYLCATSRSGSGSYEQYFGPGTRLTVT.

This chain links TRBV5-1 with TRBJ2-5; either TRBD1 or TRBD2 may fit D (6 bases each). Trimming stripped 7 bases from V and 3 bases from J, with 13 bases between. Germline CDR1 SGHRS, CDR2 YFSETQ. This CDR3 region has 13 residues. The CDR3 sequence: CASRWRDKETQYF. The CDR3 DNA follows: TGCGCCAGCCGGTGGAGGGACAAAGAGACCCAGTACTTC. The full variable domain, with the rest looked up from reference TRBV5-1 and TRBJ2-5, is KAGVTQTPRYLIKTRGQQVTLSCSPISGHRSVSWYQQTPGQGLQFLFEYFSETQRNKGNFPGRFSGRQFSNSRSEMNVSTLELGDSALYLCASRWRDKETQYFGPGTRLLVL.

The V call is TRBV15, the J call TRBJ2-6, with a possible D match to TRBD2 (7 bases). This CDR3 spans 17 amino acids. Germline V CDR1 and CDR2: LNHNV, YYDKDF (reference sequence). Trimming stripped 5 bases from V and 0 bases from J, with 14 bases between. CDR3 bases: TGTGCCACCAGCGTAAAGGGGGGGACCTCTGGGGCCAACGTCCTGACTTTC. It translates to CATSVKGGTSGANVLTF.

V gene TRBV4-2 combines with J gene TRBJ2-2, with D hard to call. Germline V gene data show CDR1 as LGHNA and CDR2 as YNFKEQ. The CDR3 is 16 amino acids. The ends were cut back, 1 base at V and 6 bases at J, with 15 bases in the middle. The CDR3 DNA follows: TGTGCCAGCAGCCAAGTTCTAATTATCGGGTCCGGGGAGCTGTTTTTT. Its translation: CASSQVLIIGSGELFF.

This rearrangement joins TRBV9 to TRBJ2-7, with D uncertain. This CDR3 has 15 amino acids. Germline CDR1 reads SGDLS; CDR2 reads YYNGEE. V was shortened by 0 bases and J by 2 bases, with 12 bases between the two germline ends. CDR3 loop: CASSVDGGPTYEQYF. DNA of the CDR3: TGTGCCAGCAGCGTAGACGGCGGTCCGACCTACGAGCAGTACTTC.